This is a list of T cell receptor beta chains from one sample in a study of Ad26.COV2.S vaccination and SARS-CoV-2 variants. This table comes from immunoSEQ multiplex PCR, and its TCRdb copy is limited to in-frame clones, with some not included. The sample contains about 350,000 clones, 88% of which appear only once. Sequencing used peripheral blood, obtained in a trial of Ad26.COV2.S vaccine versus placebo. The receptor set was obtained from a person aged 18-65 years who received the Ad26.COV2.S COVID-19 vaccine or a placebo. CDR3s leave out the opening cysteine and the closing phenylalanine or tryptophan. A D gene is named only where the DNA matches it firmly. Size is omitted from some rows. Given values are once, few, many or a class for expanded clones.

cdr3_aa,cdr3_length,j_call,v_call,clone_size,d_call
ASSYGRNQPQH,11,TRBJ1-5,TRBV6-6,.,.
ASSSALSGELF,11,TRBJ2-2,TRBV5-1,.,.
ASSSLAGANTGELF,14,TRBJ2-2,TRBV28,few,TRBD2
SVLAPAGGYEQY,12,TRBJ2-7,TRBV29-1,.,TRBD2
ASSASVAADTQY,12,TRBJ2-3,TRBV6-2/TRBV6-3,.,.
ASRAPGGAGYT,11,TRBJ1-2,TRBV28,few,TRBD1
ASSQDGRAEYQPQH,14,TRBJ1-5,TRBV4-1,.,.
ASLGTETYEQY,11,TRBJ2-7,TRBV19,few,.
ASSLRQGANEKLF,13,TRBJ1-4,TRBV3-1/TRBV3-2,.,TRBD1
ASSQGTGEQY,10,TRBJ2-7,TRBV4-3,.,TRBD1
ASSQRKEYDNQPQH,14,TRBJ1-5,TRBV7-8,.,.
ASSLRGLGNQPQH,13,TRBJ1-5,TRBV5-6,.,.
ASSLEGGRGVETQY,14,TRBJ2-5,TRBV7-2,.,.
ASSVDGGIDTQY,12,TRBJ2-3,TRBV9,.,.
ASSLAGTAGIADTQY,15,TRBJ2-3,TRBV5-1,.,.
ASSSRDTSSYNEQF,14,TRBJ2-1,TRBV28,.,.
ASRQDGTYEQY,11,TRBJ2-7,TRBV6-5,.,.
SASMVMGDNEQF,12,TRBJ2-1,TRBV20-1,.,.
SGAGLAGRTDTQY,13,TRBJ2-3,TRBV29-1,.,TRBD2
ASSEDRNYNSPLH,13,TRBJ1-6,TRBV2,.,.
ASSLSGTRWNEQF,13,TRBJ2-1,TRBV28,.,.
ASSPGGTANEKLF,13,TRBJ1-4,TRBV7-8,.,TRBD1
ASSSKGPEGIQY,12,TRBJ2-4,TRBV11-2,.,.
ASSHRTLILNLT,12,TRBJ2-6,TRBV14,.,.
ASSPSDRGMNQPQH,14,TRBJ1-5,TRBV18,.,TRBD1
ASSPFGYTEAF,11,TRBJ1-1,TRBV19,few,.
ASSPSRWQGSSEQY,14,TRBJ2-7,TRBV5-6,.,.
ASSQGAPNRSYNSPLH,16,TRBJ1-6,TRBV3-1/TRBV3-2,.,.
ASSLVGQRTDYEQY,14,TRBJ2-7,TRBV28,.,.
ASSLYSPNQPQH,12,TRBJ1-5,TRBV28,once,.
ASSVQGHGTEAF,12,TRBJ1-1,TRBV18,.,.
SVARQADQPQH,11,TRBJ1-5,TRBV29-1,.,.
ASRSGRFSTDTQY,13,TRBJ2-3,TRBV11-2,once,TRBD2
ASSLLGTDYEQY,12,TRBJ2-7,TRBV19,.,.
ASSQGDRGLAKNIQY,15,TRBJ2-4,TRBV3-1/TRBV3-2,.,TRBD1
ASSVDGGADTQY,12,TRBJ2-3,TRBV9,.,.
ASSPQGGDYGYT,12,TRBJ1-2,TRBV7-3,.,TRBD1
ASSTGTENYGYT,12,TRBJ1-2,TRBV6-4,.,TRBD1
ASSPPDSTDTQY,12,TRBJ2-3,TRBV5-1,.,.
ASSQDQAYEQY,11,TRBJ2-7,TRBV4-2,.,.
ASSYGANIQY,10,TRBJ2-4,TRBV5-8,once,.
ASSLSRETYEQY,12,TRBJ2-7,TRBV11-1,.,.
ASSPNGTSMNEQF,13,TRBJ2-1,TRBV18,.,.
ASRYRVTGGDGYT,13,TRBJ1-2,TRBV27,.,TRBD1
ASSRRDSQH,9,TRBJ1-5,TRBV6-2/TRBV6-3,.,TRBD1
ASSPPGGGTGELF,13,TRBJ2-2,TRBV4-2,.,TRBD2
ASSPTSGRRDTQY,13,TRBJ2-3,TRBV7-3,.,TRBD2
ASSLVSRVADTQY,13,TRBJ2-3,TRBV5-1,.,.
ASSFMSNQPQH,11,TRBJ1-5,TRBV13,.,.
ASSEASQFLGRDTEAF,16,TRBJ1-1,TRBV6-1,.,.
ASRSGGTDTQY,11,TRBJ2-3,TRBV28,once,.
ASSHWVGQNFSTDTQY,16,TRBJ2-3,TRBV3-1/TRBV3-2,.,.
ASSRGTGRSYEQY,13,TRBJ2-7,TRBV7-8,.,TRBD1
ASSPPGLAGGLGETQY,16,TRBJ2-5,TRBV7-9,once,TRBD2
ASSDSKGGGTEAF,13,TRBJ1-1,TRBV6-4,.,.